This TCR beta chain originates from a study of response to subunit inactivated influenza vaccine. There are 15 residues in the CDR3. V lost 5 bases and J lost 0, with 11 bases in between. This clonotype has just a few counts. TCRdb fed the RT-PCR reads into MiXCR, producing one record per CDR3 protein. In the table there are about 540,000 distinct CDR3 sequences, around a quarter of which are singletons. These data also featured in a second study, about T cells expressing NK-cell markers. As that report states: TCR beta cDNA was generated via 5'RACE template switching incorporating UMIs. The CD3+CD56-NKG2C+ fraction was also led by these clonotypes in a few donors.

The sequence came from a man aged 50-60 years who received an inactivated influenza vaccine. Sequencing used CD4+ T cells sorted from PBMCs, obtained 11 to 12 days after vaccination. The chain employs TRBV12-3 or TRBV12-4 and TRBJ1-5; D call uncertain. The CDR3 spells CASSLGLLSNQPQHF. The CDR3 DNA reads TGTGCCAGCAGTCTCGGACTGCTTAGCAATCAGCCCCAGCATTTT.